This is a list of T cell receptor beta chains from one sample in a study of blood T cell repertoires in COVID-19. Assay used: immunoSEQ multiplex PCR; TCRdb lists only in-frame clones, some missing. This table holds fewer than 250,000 clones, 75% to 85% found once. Material: peripheral blood. The origin of the receptors is a human donor in a cohort sampled during active COVID-19. The CDR3 runs from the conserved cysteine through the conserved F or W. The D gene is left open where the match is weak. Not every row has a clone size; where given, it reads once, few, many or a size class.

cdr3_nt cdr3_aa d_call v_call clone_size j_call
TGTGCCAGCTCACCACTGCAGGGCGATGGCTACACCTTC CASSPLQGDGYTF . TRBV18 . TRBJ1-2
TGTGCCACCAGTCCCGGAATACGGGGGGGCCTAGGTAATGAGCAGTTCTTC CATSPGIRGGLGNEQFF TRBD2 TRBV24-1 . TRBJ2-1
TGTGCCAGCACCTGGGCCCAGGCGAGGGGGGGCTACACCTTC CASTWAQARGGYTF . TRBV6-6 . TRBJ1-2
TGCGCCAGCAGCTCGGGACAGGGATTGAACACTGAAGCTTTCTTT CASSSGQGLNTEAFF TRBD1 TRBV5-1 . TRBJ1-1
TGTGCCAGTAGTCCTCATACTAGCGGGAGGTCCCTGCTGCAGTACTTC CASSPHTSGRSLLQYF TRBD2 TRBV19 . TRBJ2-7
TGTGCCTGGAGTGGACAGGGGGGATCCCAGCATTTT CAWSGQGGSQHF TRBD1 TRBV30 . TRBJ1-5
TGTGCCAGTACCACCGGGACAATGTTTAATGAAAAACTGTTTTTT CASTTGTMFNEKLFF . TRBV19 once TRBJ1-4
TGTGCCAGCAGCTTAGCGCTCGGCTACGAGCAGTACTTC CASSLALGYEQYF . TRBV7-9 . TRBJ2-7
TGTGCCAGCAGTTCAGTGACAGGGAATGGCTACACCTTC CASSSVTGNGYTF TRBD1 TRBV12-3/TRBV12-4 . TRBJ1-2
TGTGCCTGGAGTGTACAGGGGGCCCCCACAGATACGCAGTATTTT CAWSVQGAPTDTQYF TRBD1 TRBV30 few TRBJ2-3
TGTGCCTGGATTCCGGGACAGGGTTTCGCAGATACGCAGTATTTT CAWIPGQGFADTQYF TRBD1 TRBV30 . TRBJ2-3
TGCGCCAGCAGCTACAGGACAGCCGATACGCAGTATTTT CASSYRTADTQYF . TRBV5-1 . TRBJ2-3
TGTGCCAGCTCACCCAGGGGAGGGAATTCACCCCTCCACTTT CASSPRGGNSPLHF . TRBV18 . TRBJ1-6
TGTGCCAGCAGCTCCAACGGGGGAAATACTGAAGCTTTCTTT CASSSNGGNTEAFF . TRBV6-6 . TRBJ1-1
TGCGCCAGCAGTCCAGGGGACCCTGCAGATACGCAGTATTTT CASSPGDPADTQYF . TRBV10-1 once TRBJ2-3
TGTGCCAGCAGCCAAGACACAGGATATTACGAGCAGTACTTC CASSQDTGYYEQYF . TRBV3-1/TRBV3-2 . TRBJ2-7
TGTGCCAGCAGCCGACAAGACAGGGCTGACTATGGCTACACCTTC CASSRQDRADYGYTF TRBD1 TRBV5-4 few TRBJ1-2
TGTGCCAGCAGTTACTTACAAAATAATTCACCCCTCCACTTT CASSYLQNNSPLHF . TRBV6-2/TRBV6-3 few TRBJ1-6
TGTGCCAGCAGCGCCTGGACAGGGGGCGACGATCAGCCCCAGCATTTT CASSAWTGGDDQPQHF TRBD1 TRBV7-2 . TRBJ1-5
TGTGCCAGCTCACCACTCCAAGGGGGCAGGGGGCTCGGAAACACCATATATTTT CASSPLQGGRGLGNTIYF TRBD1 TRBV18 . TRBJ1-3
TGTGCCAGCAGCGTAGCCTTAGGAGGCGAGCAGTACTTC CASSVALGGEQYF . TRBV9 . TRBJ2-7